One sample yielded the 5 T cell receptor beta chains listed below, sequenced in a study of blood T cell repertoires in COVID-19. The data were produced by immunoSEQ multiplex PCR, yet TCRdb's version contains in-frame clones alone and is incomplete. The sample lists about 310,000 clones, over 75% seen once, with around 2.2% in the top ten. The sample taken for sequencing was PBMCs or T cells enriched from blood (not recorded which). These receptors were collected from a man younger than 45 who had recovered from COVID-19.

The V and J genes are TRBV12-5 and TRBJ2-7; 9 bases are shared with TRBD1. The V gene end was trimmed by 5 bases and the J gene end by 3 bases; junction bases not matched to a gene: 11. CDR1 LGHNT and CDR2 FRNRAP come from the germline V gene. The CDR3 loop spans 16 amino acids. The CDR3, as DNA: TGTGCTAGTGGTCCACTAGGGGGACAGGGTTACTACGAGCAGTACTTC. Translation gives CASGPLGGQGYYEQYF.

This chain uses TRBV2 with TRBJ2-7; unclear D gene. The germline V and J ends were trimmed by 4 bases and 5 bases, with 6 bases remaining between them. The germline CDR1 and CDR2 sequences are SNHLY and FYNNEI. There are 11 residues in the CDR3. CDR3 nucleotides: TGTGCCAGCAGTGGGCCCAACGAGCAGTACTTC. Protein: CASSGPNEQYF.

V gene TRBV28 combines with J gene TRBJ1-4; 7 bases align to TRBD1. Germline CDR1 reads MDHEN; CDR2 reads SYDVKM. V dropped 1 base and J dropped 5; count of bases not matched to a gene: 4. The CDR3 is 15 amino acids. This chain's CDR3 is CASSLYGRGNEKLFF. The CDR3 region has the DNA TGTGCCAGCAGTTTATACGGCAGGGGGAATGAAAAACTGTTTTTT.

This chain links TRBV15 with TRBJ1-1, with D possibly TRBD1 on 6 matching bases. Germline V gives CDR1 LNHNV, CDR2 YYDKDF (reference sequence). Trimming stripped 8 bases from V and 1 base from J, with 23 bases between. The CDR3 contains 17 residues. The DNA of the CDR3 is TGTGCCACCCGCTGGGGGGGCGGGGCAGGGACGAACACTGAAGCTTTCTTT. Encoded protein: CATRWGGGAGTNTEAFF. The full variable domain, with the rest looked up from reference TRBV15 and TRBJ1-1, is DAMVIQNPRYQVTQFGKPVTLSCSQTLNHNVMYWYQQKSSQAPKLLFHYYDKDFNNEADTPDNFQSRRPNTSFCFLDIRSPGLGDTAMYLCATRWGGGAGTNTEAFFGQGTRLTVV.

The chain is built from TRBV5-6 and TRBJ1-3, with unresolved D. The length of the CDR3 is 14 residues. In germline, CDR1 is SGHDT, CDR2 YYEEEE. Between the trimmed V and J ends, which lost 2 bases and 4 bases, there was a span of 10 bases. CDR3 residues: CASSLSSGGNTIYF. The CDR3 DNA reads TGTGCCAGCAGCTTAAGTTCGGGGGGAAACACCATATATTTT.